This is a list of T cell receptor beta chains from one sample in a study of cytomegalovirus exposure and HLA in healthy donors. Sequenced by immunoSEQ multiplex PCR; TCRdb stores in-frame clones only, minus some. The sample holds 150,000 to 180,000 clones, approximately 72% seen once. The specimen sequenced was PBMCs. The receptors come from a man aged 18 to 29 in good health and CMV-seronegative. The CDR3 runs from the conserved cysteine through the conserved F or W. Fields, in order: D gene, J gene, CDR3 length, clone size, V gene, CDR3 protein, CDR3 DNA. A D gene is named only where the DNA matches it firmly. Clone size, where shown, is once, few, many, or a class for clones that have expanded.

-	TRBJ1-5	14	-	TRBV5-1	CASSPGQSNQPQHF	TGCGCCAGCAGCCCCGGACAGTCCAATCAGCCCCAGCATTTT
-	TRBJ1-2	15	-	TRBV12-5	CASGPGPGEGYGYTF	TGTGCTAGTGGTCCCGGGCCGGGGGAGGGCTATGGCTACACCTTC
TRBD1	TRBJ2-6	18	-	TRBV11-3	CSQQPVRTGVSGANVLTF	TGTTCCCAGCAGCCCGTTCGGACAGGGGTCTCTGGGGCCAACGTCCTGACTTTC
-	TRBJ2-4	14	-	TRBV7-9	CASSFSGGQHSQYF	TGTGCCAGCAGCTTTAGCGGTGGGCAACACAGTCAGTACTTC
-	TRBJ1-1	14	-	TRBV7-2	CASSDTRQNTEAFF	TGTGCCAGCAGCGATACCAGACAGAACACTGAAGCTTTCTTT
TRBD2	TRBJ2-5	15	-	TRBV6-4	CASSVQAGGQETQYF	TGTGCCAGCAGTGTCCAAGCGGGGGGTCAAGAGACCCAGTACTTC
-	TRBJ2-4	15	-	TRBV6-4	CASSDPRTRRNSQYF	TGTGCCAGCAGTGACCCTCGGACTCGGAGAAACAGTCAGTACTTC
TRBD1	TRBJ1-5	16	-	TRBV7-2	CASSAGQGAGNQPQHF	TGTGCCAGCAGCGCGGGACAGGGGGCCGGGAATCAGCCCCAGCATTTT
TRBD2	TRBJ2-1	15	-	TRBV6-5	CASRYTSGGGNEQFF	TGTGCCAGCAGGTATACTAGCGGGGGTGGAAATGAGCAGTTCTTC
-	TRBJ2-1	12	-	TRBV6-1	CASRTMGGRCFF	TGTGCCAGCAGGACTATGGGGGGAAGATGTTTCTTC
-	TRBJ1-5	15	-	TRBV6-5	CASSPAYREHQPQHF	TGTGCCAGCAGTCCCGCCTACAGGGAGCATCAGCCCCAGCATTTT
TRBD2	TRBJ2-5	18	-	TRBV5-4	CASSLGASGGQYQETQYF	TGTGCCAGCAGCTTGGGGGCTAGCGGGGGGCAGTACCAAGAGACCCAGTACTTC
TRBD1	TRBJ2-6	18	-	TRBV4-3	CASSPYGTGTSGANVLTF	TGCGCCAGCAGCCCGTATGGGACAGGGACTTCTGGGGCCAACGTCCTGACTTTC
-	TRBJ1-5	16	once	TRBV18	CASSPQTGGSNQPQHF	TGTGCCAGCTCACCCCAAACCGGGGGTAGCAATCAGCCCCAGCATTTT
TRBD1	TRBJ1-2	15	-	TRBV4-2	CASSLGQAPNYGYTF	TGTGCCAGCAGCCTCGGACAGGCGCCTAACTATGGCTACACCTTC
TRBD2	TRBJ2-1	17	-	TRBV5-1	CASSLGTSGGAFTEQFF	TGCGCCAGCAGCTTGGGGACTAGCGGGGGGGCTTTTACTGAGCAGTTCTTC
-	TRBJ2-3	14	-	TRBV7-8	CASSLVQLLDTQYF	TGTGCCAGCAGCTTAGTACAGTTACTAGATACGCAGTATTTT
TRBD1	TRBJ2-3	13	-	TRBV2	CASNGQGRDTQYF	TGTGCCAGCAACGGACAGGGGAGAGATACGCAGTATTTT
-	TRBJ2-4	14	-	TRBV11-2	CASSSPRSKNIQYF	TGTGCCAGCAGCTCCCCCCGGTCCAAAAACATTCAGTACTTC
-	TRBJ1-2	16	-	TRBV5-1	CASSLSRQEANYGYTF	TGCGCCAGCAGCCTATCTAGACAGGAGGCTAACTATGGCTACACCTTC
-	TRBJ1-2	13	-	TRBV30	CAWTPGGSYGYTF	TGTGCCTGGACTCCTGGGGGGAGCTATGGCTACACCTTC
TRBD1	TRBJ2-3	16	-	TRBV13	CASRNRDRGRTDTQYF	TGTGCCAGCAGAAACCGGGACAGGGGACGAACAGATACGCAGTATTTT
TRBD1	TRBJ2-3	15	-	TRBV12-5	CASGPGQGAPDTQYF	TGTGCTAGTGGCCCCGGACAGGGGGCCCCAGATACGCAGTATTTT
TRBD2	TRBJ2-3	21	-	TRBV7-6	CASSLDLAGGPGLASTDTQYF	TGTGCCAGCAGCTTAGACTTAGCGGGGGGCCCCGGATTGGCTAGCACAGATACGCAGTATTTT
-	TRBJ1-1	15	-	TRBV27	CASSLYPGGGAEAFF	TGTGCCAGCAGTTTATATCCGGGGGGGGGAGCTGAAGCTTTCTTT
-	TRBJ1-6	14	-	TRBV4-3	CASSQDVVRSPLHF	TGCGCCAGCAGCCAAGATGTGGTCAGGTCACCCCTCCACTTT
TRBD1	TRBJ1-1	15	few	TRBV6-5	CASSSLTGRTTEAFF	TGTGCCAGCAGTTCGCTGACAGGGAGGACCACTGAAGCTTTCTTT
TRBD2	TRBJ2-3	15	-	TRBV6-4	CASSVLAGGTDTQYF	TGTGCCAGCAGTGTACTAGCGGGGGGTACAGATACGCAGTATTTT
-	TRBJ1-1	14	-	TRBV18	CASSRDSQNTEAFF	TGTGCCAGCTCACGTGACAGCCAGAACACTGAAGCTTTCTTT
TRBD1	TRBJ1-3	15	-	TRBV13	CASSSDREIRNTIYF	TGTGCCAGCAGCTCCGACAGGGAAATTAGAAACACCATATATTTT
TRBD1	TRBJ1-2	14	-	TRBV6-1	CASSAQGAGYGYTF	TGTGCCAGCTCTGCCCAGGGGGCTGGCTATGGCTACACCTTC
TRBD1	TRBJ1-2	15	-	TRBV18	CASSPRQGRENGYTF	TGTGCCAGCTCACCGCGACAGGGGAGAGAGAATGGCTACACCTTC
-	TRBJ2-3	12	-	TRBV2	CASREGTDTQYF	TGTGCCAGCAGGGAGGGCACAGATACGCAGTATTTT
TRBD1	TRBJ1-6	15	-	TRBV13	CASSAGQGTSSPLHF	TGTGCCAGCAGCGCGGGACAGGGAACGAGTTCACCCCTCCACTTT
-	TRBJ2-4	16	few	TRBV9	CASSVEAGLAKNIQYF	TGTGCCAGCAGCGTAGAAGCAGGGCTAGCCAAAAACATTCAGTACTTC
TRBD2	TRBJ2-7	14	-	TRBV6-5	CASSPSGGWDEQYF	TGTGCCAGCAGTCCTAGCGGGGGGTGGGACGAGCAGTACTTC
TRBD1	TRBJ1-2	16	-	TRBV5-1	CASSFDDRVIRNGYTF	TGCGCCAGCAGCTTCGACGACAGGGTTATTAGGAATGGCTACACCTTC
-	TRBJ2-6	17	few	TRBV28	CASSLPAGASGANVLTF	TGTGCCAGCAGTTTACCTGCAGGCGCCTCTGGGGCCAACGTCCTGACTTTC
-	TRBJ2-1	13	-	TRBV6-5	CASSYLLEGRQFF	TGTGCCAGCAGTTACCTTCTGGAGGGGCGGCAGTTCTTC
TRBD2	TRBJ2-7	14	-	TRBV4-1	CASSPPGRTGEQYF	TGCGCCAGCAGCCCCCCCGGGAGGACGGGGGAGCAGTACTTC